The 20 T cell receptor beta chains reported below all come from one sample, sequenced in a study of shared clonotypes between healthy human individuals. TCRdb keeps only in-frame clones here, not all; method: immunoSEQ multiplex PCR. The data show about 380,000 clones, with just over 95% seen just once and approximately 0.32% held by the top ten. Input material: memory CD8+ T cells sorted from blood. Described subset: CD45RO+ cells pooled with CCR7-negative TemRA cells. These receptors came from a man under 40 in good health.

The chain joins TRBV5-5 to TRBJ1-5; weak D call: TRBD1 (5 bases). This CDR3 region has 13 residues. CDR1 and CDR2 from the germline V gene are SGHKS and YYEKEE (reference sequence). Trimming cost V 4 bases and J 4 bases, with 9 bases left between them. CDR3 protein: CASSPRQNQPQHF. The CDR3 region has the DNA TGTGCCAGCAGCCCCCGACAGAATCAGCCCCAGCATTTT.

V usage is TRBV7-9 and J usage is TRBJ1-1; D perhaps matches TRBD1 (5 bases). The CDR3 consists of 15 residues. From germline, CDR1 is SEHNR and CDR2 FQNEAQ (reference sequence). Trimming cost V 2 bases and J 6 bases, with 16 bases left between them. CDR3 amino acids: CASSLIEREGPEAFF. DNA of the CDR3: TGTGCCAGCAGCTTAATTGAGCGGGAGGGGCCTGAAGCTTTCTTT.

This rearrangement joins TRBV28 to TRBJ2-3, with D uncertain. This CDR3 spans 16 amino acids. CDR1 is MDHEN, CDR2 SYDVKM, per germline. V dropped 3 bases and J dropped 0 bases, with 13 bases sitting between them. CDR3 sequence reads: CASSFNAAQSTDTQYF. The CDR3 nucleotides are TGTGCCAGCAGTTTCAACGCTGCACAAAGCACAGATACGCAGTATTTT.

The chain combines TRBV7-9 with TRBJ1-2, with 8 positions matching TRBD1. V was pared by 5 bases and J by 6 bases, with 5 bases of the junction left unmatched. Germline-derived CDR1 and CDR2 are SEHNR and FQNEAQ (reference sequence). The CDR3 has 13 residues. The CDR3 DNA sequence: TGTGCCAGCAGCCAAACAGGGGGGGATGGCTACACCTTC. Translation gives CASSQTGGDGYTF. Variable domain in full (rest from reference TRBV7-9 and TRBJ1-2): DTGVSQNPRHKITKRGQNVTFRCDPISEHNRLYWYRQTLGQGPEFLTYFQNEAQLEKSRLLSDRFSAERPKGSFSTLEIQRTEQGDSAMYLCASSQTGGDGYTFGSGTRLTVV.

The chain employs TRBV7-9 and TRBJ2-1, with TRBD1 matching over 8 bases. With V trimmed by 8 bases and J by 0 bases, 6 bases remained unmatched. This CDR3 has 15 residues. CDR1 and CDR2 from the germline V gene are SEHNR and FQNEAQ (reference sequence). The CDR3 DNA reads TGTGCCAGCTCCCTCGACAGGGGCTCCTACAATGAGCAGTTCTTC. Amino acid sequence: CASSLDRGSYNEQFF.

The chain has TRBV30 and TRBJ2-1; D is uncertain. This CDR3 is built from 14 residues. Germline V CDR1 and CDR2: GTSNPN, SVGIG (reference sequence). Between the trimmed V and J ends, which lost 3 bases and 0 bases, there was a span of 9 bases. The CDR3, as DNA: TGTGCCTGGAGAGAACTGCGCTCCTACAATGAGCAGTTCTTC. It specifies CAWRELRSYNEQFF.

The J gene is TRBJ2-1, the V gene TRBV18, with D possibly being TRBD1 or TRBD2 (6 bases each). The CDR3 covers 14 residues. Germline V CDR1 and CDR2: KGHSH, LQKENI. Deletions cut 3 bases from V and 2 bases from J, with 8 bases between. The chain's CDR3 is CASSPGGPYNEQFF. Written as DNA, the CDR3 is TGTGCCAGCTCACCGGGGGGCCCCTACAATGAGCAGTTCTTC.

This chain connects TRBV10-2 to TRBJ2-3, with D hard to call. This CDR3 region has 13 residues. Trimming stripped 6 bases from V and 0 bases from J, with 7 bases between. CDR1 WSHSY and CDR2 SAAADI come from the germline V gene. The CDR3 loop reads CASRTASTDTQYF. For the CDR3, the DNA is TGCGCCAGCAGGACGGCTAGCACAGATACGCAGTATTTT.

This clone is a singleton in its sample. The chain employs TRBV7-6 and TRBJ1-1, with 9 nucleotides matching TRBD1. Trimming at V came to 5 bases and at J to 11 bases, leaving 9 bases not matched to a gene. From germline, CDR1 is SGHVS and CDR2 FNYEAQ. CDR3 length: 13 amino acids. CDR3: CASSVGQGVRAFF. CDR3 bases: TGTGCCAGCAGCGTGGGACAGGGTGTTCGGGCTTTCTTT.

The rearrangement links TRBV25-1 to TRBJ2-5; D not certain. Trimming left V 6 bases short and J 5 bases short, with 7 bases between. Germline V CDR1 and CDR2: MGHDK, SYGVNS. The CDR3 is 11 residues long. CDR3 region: CASRVGETQYF. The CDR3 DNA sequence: TGTGCCAGCAGGGTAGGGGAGACCCAGTACTTC.

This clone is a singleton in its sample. CDR3 sequence reads: CASSPGLGRGETQYF. Here the CDR3 DNA reads TGTGCCAGCAGCCCCGGACTAGGACGGGGGGAGACCCAGTACTTC. V usage is TRBV28 and J usage is TRBJ2-5, with 7 bases identical to TRBD2. V shed 6 bases, J shed 5 bases, and the junction held 12 bases outside the gene matches. Germline V gene lookup returns CDR1 MDHEN and CDR2 SYDVKM. The CDR3 is 15 amino acids.

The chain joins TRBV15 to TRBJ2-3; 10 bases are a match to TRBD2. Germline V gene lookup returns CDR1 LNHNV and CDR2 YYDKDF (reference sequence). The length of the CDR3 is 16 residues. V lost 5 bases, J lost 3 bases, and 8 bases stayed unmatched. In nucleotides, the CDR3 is TGTGCCACCAGCCCAGAAGGAGCGGGAGGGACAGATACGCAGTATTTT. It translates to CATSPEGAGGTDTQYF.

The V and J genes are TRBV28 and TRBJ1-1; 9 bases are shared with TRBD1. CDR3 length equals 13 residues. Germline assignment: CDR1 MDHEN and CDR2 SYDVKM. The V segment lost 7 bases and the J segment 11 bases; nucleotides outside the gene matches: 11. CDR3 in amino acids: CASIIPGQGRAFF. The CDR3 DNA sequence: TGTGCCAGCATTATCCCGGGACAGGGTCGGGCTTTCTTT.

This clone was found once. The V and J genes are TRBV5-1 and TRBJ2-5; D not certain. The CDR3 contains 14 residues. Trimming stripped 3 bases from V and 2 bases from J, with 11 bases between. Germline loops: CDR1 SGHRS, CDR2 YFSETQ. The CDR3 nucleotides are TGCGCCAGCAGCTCTGCCCAAATTCAAGAGACCCAGTACTTC. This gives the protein CASSSAQIQETQYF.

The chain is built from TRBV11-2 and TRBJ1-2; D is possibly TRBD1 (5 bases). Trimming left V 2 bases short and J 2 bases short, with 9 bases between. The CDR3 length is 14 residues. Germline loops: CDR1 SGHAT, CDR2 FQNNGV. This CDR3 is CASSLNWDNYGYTF. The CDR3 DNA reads TGTGCCAGCAGCTTAAATTGGGACAACTATGGCTACACCTTC.

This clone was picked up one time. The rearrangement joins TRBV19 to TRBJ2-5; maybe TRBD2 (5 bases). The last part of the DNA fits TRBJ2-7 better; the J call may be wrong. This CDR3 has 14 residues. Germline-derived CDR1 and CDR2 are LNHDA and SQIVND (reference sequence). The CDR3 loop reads CASSSGPSSYEQYF. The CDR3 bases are TGTGCCAGTAGTAGCGGGCCGAGCTCCTACGAGCAGTACTTC.

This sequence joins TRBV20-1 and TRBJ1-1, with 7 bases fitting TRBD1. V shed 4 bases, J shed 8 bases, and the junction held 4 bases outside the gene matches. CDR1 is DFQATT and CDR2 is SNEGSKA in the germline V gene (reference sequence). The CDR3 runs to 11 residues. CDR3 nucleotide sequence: TGCAGTGCTAAAAACAGGGGAGAAGCTTTCTTT. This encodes CSAKNRGEAFF.

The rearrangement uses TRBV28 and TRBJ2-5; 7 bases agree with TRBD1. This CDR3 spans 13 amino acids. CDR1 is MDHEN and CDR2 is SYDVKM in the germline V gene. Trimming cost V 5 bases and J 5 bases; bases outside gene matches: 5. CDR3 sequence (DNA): TGTGCCAGCAGTCCGACAGGGACCGAGACCCAGTACTTC. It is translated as CASSPTGTETQYF.

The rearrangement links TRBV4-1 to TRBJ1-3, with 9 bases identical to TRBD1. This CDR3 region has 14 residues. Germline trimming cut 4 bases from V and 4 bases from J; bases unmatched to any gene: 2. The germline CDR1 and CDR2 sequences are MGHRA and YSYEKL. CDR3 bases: TGCGCCAGCAGCCGGGGACAGGGCGGAAACACCATATATTTT. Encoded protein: CASSRGQGGNTIYF.

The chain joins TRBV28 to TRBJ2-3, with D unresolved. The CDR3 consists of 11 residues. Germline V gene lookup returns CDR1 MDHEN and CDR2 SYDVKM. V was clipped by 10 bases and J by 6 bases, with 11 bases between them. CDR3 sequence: CATGLGDTQYF. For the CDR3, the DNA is TGTGCCACTGGTCTCGGGGATACGCAGTATTTT.